The rows below give T cell receptor beta chains drawn from one sample of a study of blood T cell repertoires in COVID-19. TCRdb's table, derived via immunoSEQ multiplex PCR, lists solely in-frame clones and lacks some. The data hold 200,000 to 250,000 clones, with approximately 87% observed a single time. The specimen was PBMCs or T cells enriched from blood (not recorded which). These receptors were collected from a woman aged 50 to 65 in a cohort exposed to, infected with or recovered from COVID-19 (not recorded which). CDR3s include the opening cysteine and the closing phenylalanine or tryptophan. A D gene is named only where the DNA matches it firmly. For some rows the clone size is stated as once, few or many, or as a class when expanded; others skip it.

d_call | clone_size | j_call | v_call | cdr3_nt | cdr3_aa
TRBD1 | - | TRBJ2-7 | TRBV6-2/TRBV6-3 | TGTGCCAGCAGTTACTCGGACAGGGCAAGCGTCCACGAGCAGTACTTC | CASSYSDRASVHEQYF
- | - | TRBJ2-3 | TRBV5-1 | TGCGCCAGCGAACGAGGAAGTGGCACAGATACGCAGTATTTT | CASERGSGTDTQYF
TRBD1 | - | TRBJ1-1 | TRBV7-9 | TGTGCCAGCAGCCTCGGACAGGGACACATGAACACTGAAGCTTTCTTT | CASSLGQGHMNTEAFF
- | - | TRBJ2-5 | TRBV18 | TGTGCCAGCGCCCCGAGAGAGTCGGAGACCCAGTACTTC | CASAPRESETQYF
TRBD2 | - | TRBJ2-1 | TRBV6-2/TRBV6-3 | TGTGCCAGCAGTTACTCTGCGGGGGGACAAACCAAGTTCTTC | CASSYSAGGQTKFF
TRBD2 | once | TRBJ2-5 | TRBV5-1 | TGCGCCAGCAGCTCTGGAGCGGGGCCAATCAAAGGGGAGACCCAGTACTTC | CASSSGAGPIKGETQYF
TRBD1 | - | TRBJ2-5 | TRBV28 | TGTGCCAGCAGTTTGATAAGGACAGGGATGAAACAAGAGACCCAGTACTTC | CASSLIRTGMKQETQYF
TRBD1 | - | TRBJ2-7 | TRBV19 | TGTGCCAGTAGTAGACCGGGACAGGGAAACGAGCAGTACTTC | CASSRPGQGNEQYF
TRBD1 | - | TRBJ1-2 | TRBV12-3/TRBV12-4 | TGTGCCAGCAGGAGAACAGGGGTCTATGGCTACACCTTC | CASRRTGVYGYTF
- | - | TRBJ1-5 | TRBV5-1 | TGCGCCAGCAGCCTTGATGGACAAGTGGGCAATCAGCCCCAGCATTTT | CASSLDGQVGNQPQHF
- | few | TRBJ2-5 | TRBV5-1 | TGCGCCAGCATATTGGACATCGGGGGGACCCAGTACTTC | CASILDIGGTQYF
TRBD2 | once | TRBJ2-3 | TRBV29-1 | TGCAGCGTTGAAAGACTAGCGGGGGGCACAGATACGCAGTATTTT | CSVERLAGGTDTQYF
TRBD1 | once | TRBJ2-7 | TRBV3-1/TRBV3-2 | TGTGTCAGCAGCCAACGACCAGGGACAGGGGGGGCCAGGGAGCAGTACTTC | CVSSQRPGTGGAREQYF
TRBD1 | - | TRBJ2-5 | TRBV19 | TGTGCCAGTAGTTCCGTGGCAGGGACAGGGGGCAGGAGGCAAGAGACCCAGTACTTC | CASSSVAGTGGRRQETQYF
TRBD1 | - | TRBJ2-2 | TRBV5-1 | TGCGCCAGCGGGACAGGGATCGGGGAGCTGTTTTTT | CASGTGIGELFF
TRBD1 | - | TRBJ1-4 | TRBV5-1 | TGCGCCAGCAGCCTCCCCAGGGGGACAGGGGACGAAAAACTGTTTTTT | CASSLPRGTGDEKLFF
TRBD2 | few | TRBJ2-5 | TRBV25-1 | TGTGCCAGCAGCCTTCACCGGGACTACGAGACCCAGTACTTC | CASSLHRDYETQYF
- | - | TRBJ1-1 | TRBV7-3 | TGTGCCAGCAGCTTAAGTCTTAACACTGAAGCTTTCTTT | CASSLSLNTEAFF
- | - | TRBJ1-5 | TRBV30 | TGTGCCTGGAGGGGGCACGGGGGGGTTCAGCCCCAGCATTTT | CAWRGHGGVQPQHF
TRBD2 | - | TRBJ2-3 | TRBV7-2 | TGTGCCAGCAGCTTAGGAAGGGCGAGCGGGGGGGGACCCACAGATACGCAGTATTTT | CASSLGRASGGGPTDTQYF
TRBD1 | - | TRBJ1-1 | TRBV6-4 | TGTGCCAGCAGTGACTCCGCGACAGGGAGACCTTTCTTT | CASSDSATGRPFF
TRBD2 | - | TRBJ2-5 | TRBV7-2 | TGTGCCAGCAGAAGACTAGCGGAGACCCAGTACTTC | CASRRLAETQYF
TRBD1 | once | TRBJ2-6 | TRBV19 | TGTGCCAGTAGTATCAGGGCTCGGACAGGGGGGCCTGGGGCCAACGTCCTGACTTTC | CASSIRARTGGPGANVLTF
- | - | TRBJ1-5 | TRBV20-1 | TGCAGTGCTAGTACAAACAGGGAAAGGGCCAATCAGCCCCAGCATTTT | CSASTNRERANQPQHF
- | - | TRBJ2-2 | TRBV7-2 | TGTGCCAGCAGCTTAAACAGGAACACCGGGGAGCTGTTTTTT | CASSLNRNTGELFF
TRBD1 | - | TRBJ2-1 | TRBV6-2/TRBV6-3 | TGTGCCAGCAGTTGGCAGGGGGCGAGGGGGGCTTACAATGAGCAGTTCTTC | CASSWQGARGAYNEQFF
TRBD1 | - | TRBJ1-6 | TRBV25-1 | TGTGCCAGCAGTGCCCGGACAGGGAATTCACCCCTCCACTTT | CASSARTGNSPLHF
- | - | TRBJ1-1 | TRBV7-3 | TGTGCCAGCAGCTTTGCAGGGGTGACTGAAGCTTTCTTT | CASSFAGVTEAFF
- | - | TRBJ1-2 | TRBV7-9 | TGTGCCAGCAGCTTAGTAGCCCAATACTATGGCTACACCTTC | CASSLVAQYYGYTF
- | - | TRBJ1-1 | TRBV5-4 | TGTGCCAGCACCCCTTCAGGGAACACTGAAGCTTTCTTT | CASTPSGNTEAFF
TRBD1 | - | TRBJ1-2 | TRBV7-2 | TGTGCCAGCAGCCCGGGGACAGGGGGCCTAGGTGGCTACACCTTC | CASSPGTGGLGGYTF
TRBD2 | once | TRBJ2-3 | TRBV14 | TGTGCCAGCAGCCAAGCCCCGACTAGCGGGGGCCCAACCTTAAGCACAGATACGCAGTATTTT | CASSQAPTSGGPTLSTDTQYF
- | - | TRBJ1-2 | TRBV2 | TGTGCCACCATGGGGGGAGCCCCTAACTATGGCTACACCTTC | CATMGGAPNYGYTF
- | once | TRBJ1-6 | TRBV5-1 | TGCGCCAGCAGCCCCGACAGGACCAATTCACCCCTCCACTTT | CASSPDRTNSPLHF
TRBD1 | once | TRBJ1-3 | TRBV18 | TGTGCCAGCTCACCCGACGGGACAGCTGGAAACACCATATATTTT | CASSPDGTAGNTIYF
TRBD1 | - | TRBJ2-1 | TRBV20-1 | TGCAGTGCTAGTAGAGGGGGCACCGGGAATGAGCAGTTCTTC | CSASRGGTGNEQFF
TRBD1 | few | TRBJ2-1 | TRBV5-1 | TGCGCCAGCAGCTTGGATCAGGGGGCAAATCGGCAGTTCTTC | CASSLDQGANRQFF
- | - | TRBJ2-3 | TRBV7-2 | TGTGCCAGCAAGGGCGGGGGCAAGGTGACGCAGTATTTT | CASKGGGKVTQYF
- | - | TRBJ1-5 | TRBV4-2 | TGTGCCAGCAGCCAAGAACTCGGGATCCAACAGCATTTT | CASSQELGIQQHF
- | few | TRBJ1-2 | TRBV4-1 | TGCGCCAGCAGCCCCCGGACAGATGGAGGCTATGGCTACACCTTC | CASSPRTDGGYGYTF
TRBD2 | few | TRBJ2-5 | TRBV5-1 | TGCGCCAGCAGCTTGTATGGGACTAGCTTGGAGACCCAGTACTTC | CASSLYGTSLETQYF
- | - | TRBJ1-1 | TRBV5-5 | TGTGCCAGCAGCTTTTCGCCGGGGGACACTGAAGCTTTCTTT | CASSFSPGDTEAFF
- | - | TRBJ2-7 | TRBV3-1/TRBV3-2 | TGTGCCAGCAGCCATACCCGGCGGGGTGAGCAGTACTTC | CASSHTRRGEQYF
TRBD1 | - | TRBJ2-7 | TRBV7-9 | TGTGCCAGCACCTACGCCGGGACAGGGGCCTACGAGCAGTACTTC | CASTYAGTGAYEQYF
TRBD1 | once | TRBJ2-2 | TRBV5-6 | TGTGCCAGCAGCTTGAACCTTTACAGGGGAACCGGGGAGCTGTTTTTT | CASSLNLYRGTGELFF
TRBD1 | - | TRBJ1-1 | TRBV29-1 | TGCAGCGCGGGAACCGGGACAGGGGCCTTGAACACTGAAGCTTTCTTT | CSAGTGTGALNTEAFF
TRBD1 | - | TRBJ1-6 | TRBV6-5 | TGTGCCAGCGGGACAGGATACCTGTATAATTCACCCCTCCACTTT | CASGTGYLYNSPLHF
TRBD1 | - | TRBJ1-5 | TRBV11-2 | TGTGCCAGCAGCTCAAGGACAGGGTCGGACAATCAGCCCCAGCATTTT | CASSSRTGSDNQPQHF
TRBD2 | - | TRBJ2-7 | TRBV7-3 | TGTGCCAGCAGCTTACTCGGGGGGGCCAATCACGAGCAGTACTTC | CASSLLGGANHEQYF
- | - | TRBJ1-1 | TRBV18 | TGTGCCAGCTCACCAGGCGGTTGGGGGCCCACTGAAGCTTTCTTT | CASSPGGWGPTEAFF
- | - | TRBJ2-5 | TRBV7-3 | TGTGCCAGCAGCTACAGGGAAGGGGAGACCCAGTACTTC | CASSYREGETQYF
- | once | TRBJ1-4 | TRBV5-1 | TGCGCCAGCAGCTTGGTCAGGGGCGAGACCGTTAATGAAAAACTGTTTTTT | CASSLVRGETVNEKLFF
TRBD1 | - | TRBJ1-4 | TRBV5-4 | TGTGCCAGCAGCCCAGGGGGCGCAAGGGATGAAAAACTGTTTTTT | CASSPGGARDEKLFF
TRBD1 | - | TRBJ2-7 | TRBV11-1 | TGTGCCAGCAGCTACCCCGGACAGGGGGCCTACGAGCAGTACTTC | CASSYPGQGAYEQYF